This is a list of T cell receptor beta chains from one sample in a study of T cell changes during pregnancy in multiple sclerosis. Data came from immunoSEQ multiplex PCR; TCRdb stores just in-frame clones and leaves some out. The table records 85,000 to 120,000 clones, 85% to 95% of them present only once. The source was peripheral blood, collected after pregnancy. The source is a female donor with multiple sclerosis, enrolled in a pregnancy study. Both conserved end residues are part of each CDR3. D genes are given only for firm matches. Part of the rows lack a size; the others show once, few, many or a class for expanded clones.

NA	NA	TRBV10-1	TRBJ1-1	CASMTEPPPNTEAFF	TGCGCCAGCATGACAGAACCCCCTCCGAACACTGAAGCTTTCTTT
once	TRBD2	TRBV5-1	TRBJ2-3	CASSLIPIGRASADTQYF	TGCGCCAGCAGCCTCATCCCAATCGGGAGGGCCTCGGCAGATACGCAGTATTTT
NA	NA	TRBV29-1	TRBJ1-4	CSVVKGANEKLFF	TGCAGCGTTGTAAAGGGAGCTAATGAAAAACTGTTTTTT
NA	TRBD1	TRBV7-6	TRBJ2-3	CASSIRQGQGTDTQYF	TGTGCCAGCAGCATAAGACAGGGGCAGGGGACAGATACGCAGTATTTT
NA	NA	TRBV29-1	TRBJ1-1	CSVGGGTEAFF	TGCAGCGTTGGGGGGGGCACTGAAGCTTTCTTT
NA	TRBD1	TRBV5-1	TRBJ2-3	CASSPQGAGDTQYF	TGCGCCAGCAGCCCGCAGGGGGCTGGAGATACGCAGTATTTT
NA	TRBD2	TRBV6-4	TRBJ2-1	CASSDGDGRMRHEQFF	TGTGCCAGCAGTGATGGAGACGGGAGGATGCGGCATGAGCAGTTCTTC
NA	TRBD1	TRBV15	TRBJ2-7	CATSRGDRSYEQYF	TGTGCCACCAGCAGAGGGGACAGATCCTACGAGCAGTACTTC
NA	NA	TRBV15	TRBJ2-6	CATSRAQDRWGSGANVLTF	TGTGCCACCAGCAGAGCTCAGGACAGATGGGGATCTGGGGCCAACGTCCTGACTTTC
NA	NA	TRBV19	TRBJ1-6	CASTPRADTDSPLHF	TGTGCCAGTACCCCCAGGGCAGACACCGATTCACCCCTCCACTTT
NA	NA	TRBV10-3	TRBJ2-5	CASRDTKNQETQYF	TGTGCCAGCCGGGACACCAAAAATCAAGAGACCCAGTACTTC
NA	TRBD2	TRBV2	TRBJ2-3	CASYRYPGGERQSTDTQYF	TGTGCCAGCTATCGATACCCGGGAGGGGAAAGGCAAAGTACAGATACGCAGTATTTT
NA	TRBD1	TRBV2	TRBJ2-5	CATRRARGLGETQYF	TGTGCCACCCGTCGGGCCAGGGGGCTTGGGGAGACCCAGTACTTC
NA	NA	TRBV2	TRBJ1-5	CASKVGDQPQHF	TGTGCCAGCAAGGTGGGCGATCAGCCCCAGCATTTT
NA	NA	TRBV5-1	TRBJ2-3	CASSFGLRSASTDTQYF	TGCGCCAGCAGCTTTGGCCTTAGGAGTGCTAGCACAGATACGCAGTATTTT
NA	TRBD2	TRBV10-3	TRBJ2-2	CAINQLAGDTGELFF	TGTGCCATCAACCAGCTAGCGGGAGACACCGGGGAGCTGTTTTTT
few	TRBD1	TRBV27	TRBJ1-2	CASSSRTGARYGYTF	TGTGCCAGCAGTTCGAGGACAGGTGCGCGTTATGGCTACACCTTC
few	NA	TRBV30	TRBJ1-1	CAWSVRRGTEAFF	TGTGCCTGGAGTGTACGGCGGGGGACTGAAGCTTTCTTT
once	TRBD1	TRBV5-1	TRBJ1-2	CASSLAAGTGANYGYTF	TGCGCCAGCAGCTTGGCAGCCGGGACAGGGGCTAACTATGGCTACACCTTC
NA	NA	TRBV7-2	TRBJ1-4	CASSLGARAAATNEKLFF	TGTGCCAGCAGCTTAGGGGCCAGGGCGGCGGCAACTAATGAAAAACTGTTTTTT
NA	TRBD2	TRBV28	TRBJ2-7	CASMTGGPDEQYF	TGTGCCAGCATGACGGGAGGGCCCGACGAGCAGTACTTC
NA	NA	TRBV5-1	TRBJ1-3	CASSLQTNSGNTIYF	TGCGCCAGCAGCTTACAGACAAACTCTGGAAACACCATATATTTT
NA	NA	TRBV6-5	TRBJ1-1	CASSYSGEFTEAFF	TGTGCCAGCAGTTACTCGGGCGAGTTCACTGAAGCTTTCTTT
NA	TRBD1	TRBV9	TRBJ2-1	CASSDGQGHEQFF	TGTGCCAGCAGCGATGGACAGGGCCATGAGCAGTTCTTC
NA	TRBD2	TRBV18	TRBJ2-1	CASSPTGLAGGHEQFF	TGTGCCAGCTCACCGACCGGACTAGCGGGGGGCCATGAGCAGTTCTTC
NA	NA	TRBV9	TRBJ1-2	CASSVAPSSYGYTF	TGTGCCAGCAGCGTAGCCCCGTCGAGCTATGGCTACACCTTC
NA	TRBD1	TRBV30	TRBJ2-7	CAWTGTGRPYEQYF	TGTGCCTGGACGGGGACAGGGAGGCCCTACGAGCAGTACTTC
NA	NA	TRBV5-1	TRBJ1-2	CASSLGGSYGYTF	TGCGCCAGCAGCTTGGGCGGTTCCTATGGCTACACCTTC
once	TRBD1	TRBV6-1	TRBJ1-5	CASSVPGTEVNQPQHF	TGTGCCAGCAGTGTCCCCGGGACAGAAGTTAATCAGCCCCAGCATTTT
NA	TRBD2	TRBV4-1	TRBJ2-5	CASSQSSGRETQYF	TGCGCCAGCAGCCAGAGTAGCGGGAGGGAGACCCAGTACTTC
NA	TRBD1	TRBV7-7	TRBJ2-1	CASSPGQYDNEQFF	TGTGCCAGCAGCCCGGGACAGTACGACAATGAGCAGTTCTTC
NA	TRBD1	TRBV25-1	TRBJ2-7	CASSARGSEQYF	TGTGCCAGCAGTGCCAGGGGGTCCGAGCAGTACTTC